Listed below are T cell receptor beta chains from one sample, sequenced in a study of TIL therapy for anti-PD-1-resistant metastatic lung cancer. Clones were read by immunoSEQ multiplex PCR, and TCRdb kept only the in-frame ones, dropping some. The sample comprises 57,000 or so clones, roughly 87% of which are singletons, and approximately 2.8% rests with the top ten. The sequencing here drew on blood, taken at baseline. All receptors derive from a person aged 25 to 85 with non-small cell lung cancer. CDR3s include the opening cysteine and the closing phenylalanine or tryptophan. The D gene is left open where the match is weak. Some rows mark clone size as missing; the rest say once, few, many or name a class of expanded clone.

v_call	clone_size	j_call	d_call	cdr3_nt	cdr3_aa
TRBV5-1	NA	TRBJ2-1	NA	TGCGCCAGCAGGAGGAAAGACGAGTACAATGAGCAGTTCTTC	CASRRKDEYNEQFF
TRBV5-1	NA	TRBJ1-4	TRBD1	TGCGCCAGCAGCTCCGGGACAGGGATTCTCCATACTGAAAAACTGTTTTTT	CASSSGTGILHTEKLFF
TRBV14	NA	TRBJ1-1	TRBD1	TGTGCCAGCAGCCGAACCCAGGGGGGAACTGAAGCTTTCTTT	CASSRTQGGTEAFF
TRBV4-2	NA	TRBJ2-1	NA	TGTGCCAGCAGCCAAGACCGAGGAGGTGAGGTCAATGAGCAGTTCTTC	CASSQDRGGEVNEQFF
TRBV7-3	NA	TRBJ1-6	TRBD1	TGTGCCAGCAGGAGGGACAGCTATTCACCCCTCCACTTT	CASRRDSYSPLHF
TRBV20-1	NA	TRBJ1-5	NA	TGCAGTGCTAGTGGTAGGGGGACTATATTCAATCAGCCCCAGCATTTT	CSASGRGTIFNQPQHF
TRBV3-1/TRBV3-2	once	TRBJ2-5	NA	TGTGCCAGCAGCCCGCACCAAGAGACCCAGTACTTC	CASSPHQETQYF
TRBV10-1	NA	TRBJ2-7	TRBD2	TGCGCCAGCAGGGCGGGACTAGCGGATCCCTACGAGCAGTACTTC	CASRAGLADPYEQYF
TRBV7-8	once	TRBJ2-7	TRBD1	TGTGCCAGCAGCTTATTTGGACAGGGAAATCCCTACGAGCAGTACTTC	CASSLFGQGNPYEQYF
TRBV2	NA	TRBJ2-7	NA	TGTGCCAGCAGTGAAGGTGACACCTCTCAGTACTTC	CASSEGDTSQYF
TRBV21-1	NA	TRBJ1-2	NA	TGTGCCAGCACTCGGAGTACTGGCTACACCTTC	CASTRSTGYTF
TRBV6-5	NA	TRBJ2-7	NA	TGTGCCAGCAGTTACTCCCGAACCTCCTACGAGCAGTACTTC	CASSYSRTSYEQYF
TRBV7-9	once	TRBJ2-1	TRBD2	TGTGCCAGCAGCGGGACTAGCGGGATCCCCCCCTCCTACAATGAGCAGTTCTTC	CASSGTSGIPPSYNEQFF
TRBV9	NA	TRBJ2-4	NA	TGTGCCAGCAGCGAGGGACAGCGGCGGGGTACATTAGCCAAAAACATTCAGTACTTC	CASSEGQRRGTLAKNIQYF
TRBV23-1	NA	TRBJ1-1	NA	TGCGCCAGCCGACTGCATAAGGGGTGGACTGAAGCTTTCTTT	CASRLHKGWTEAFF
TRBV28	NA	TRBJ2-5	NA	TGTGCCAGCGGAATCAGGGCAAATGGAGGAGAGACCCAGTACTTC	CASGIRANGGETQYF
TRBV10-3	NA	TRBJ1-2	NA	TGTGCCATCAGTGAGTCGATACGGAATTATGGCTACACCTTC	CAISESIRNYGYTF
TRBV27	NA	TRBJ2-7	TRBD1	TGTGCCAGCAGTTCAGGACAGGTGCTCTCCTACGAGCAGTACTTC	CASSSGQVLSYEQYF
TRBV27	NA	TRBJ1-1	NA	TGTGCCAGCAGTTTCGAGGGGCGAAGCTCAGCTTTCTTT	CASSFEGRSSAFF
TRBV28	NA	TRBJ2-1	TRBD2	TGTGCCAGCAGTTGGACTAGCGGTAATGAGCAGTTCTTC	CASSWTSGNEQFF
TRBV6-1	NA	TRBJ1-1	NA	TGTGCCAGCAGTGAATCTTGGACAGTTAACACTGAAGCTTTCTTT	CASSESWTVNTEAFF
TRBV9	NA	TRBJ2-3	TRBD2	TGTGCCAGCAGCGTCCAGACTAGCGGGAGCGGCACAGATACGCAGTATTTT	CASSVQTSGSGTDTQYF
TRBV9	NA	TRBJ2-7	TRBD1	TGTGCCAGCAGCGCGACAGGGGGTGAAAGGGAGCAGTACTTC	CASSATGGEREQYF
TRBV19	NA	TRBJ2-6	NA	TGTGCCAGTACCTTAGACCCCAGGGTGTCTGGGGCCAACGTCCTGACTTTC	CASTLDPRVSGANVLTF
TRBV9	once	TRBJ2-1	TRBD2	TGTGCCAGCAGCGTAGGTTTAGCGGGGGGGCCAGCGGGCTCAGAGAATGAGCAGTTCTTC	CASSVGLAGGPAGSENEQFF
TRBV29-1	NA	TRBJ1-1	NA	TGCAGCGTTGACGGGACTCTCCTTTCTGCAAGGACTGAAGCTTTCTTT	CSVDGTLLSARTEAFF